A single sample gave rise to the 32 T cell receptor beta chains below, sequenced in a study of cytomegalovirus exposure and HLA in healthy donors. The PCR was carried out with 60 Vbeta primers and 13 Jbeta primers. Data came from immunoSEQ multiplex PCR; TCRdb stores just in-frame clones and leaves some out. This table holds about 140,000 clones, around 77% found once. What was sequenced was PBMCs. These receptor sequences come from a young man in good health and CMV-seronegative.

This rearrangement joins TRBV6-4 to TRBJ2-2; TRBD1 is a possible D gene (5 bases). The CDR3 contains 17 residues. Germline V CDR1 and CDR2: MRHNA, SNTAGT. Trimming took 5 bases from V and 8 from J, leaving 24 bases between them. The CDR3 DNA sequence: TGTGCCAGCAGTCCCCAAGGAACAGGAGACCAAATGGGGGAGCTGTTTTTT. Translation: CASSPQGTGDQMGELFF.

This clone occurred a few times. The genes are TRBV5-1 and TRBJ2-3; TRBD2 matches at 8 bases. This CDR3 region has 15 residues. Germline CDR1 SGHRS, CDR2 YFSETQ. V gave up 1 base and J gave up 0 bases; unmatched junction bases: 1. CDR3 amino acids: CASSLSGGSTDTQYF. The CDR3 DNA reads as TGCGCCAGCAGCTTGAGCGGGGGCAGCACAGATACGCAGTATTTT.

The rearrangement joins TRBV6-5 to TRBJ2-1, with D tentatively TRBD1 (6 bases). This CDR3 has 15 residues. From germline, CDR1 is MNHEY and CDR2 SVGAGI. Trimming left V 5 bases short and J 15 bases short, with 26 bases between. CDR3 DNA: TGTGCCAGCAGTGTCTACAGGGATGGTCGGGCGGGTCTGTTCTTC. Residues: CASSVYRDGRAGLFF.

This clone was seen only a few times. The gene calls are TRBV28 and TRBJ2-7; TRBD2 might be the D (5 bases). Germline V gene lookup returns CDR1 MDHEN and CDR2 SYDVKM. There are 15 residues in the CDR3. V was cut by 6 bases and J by 4 bases, with 19 bases left in between. CDR3: CASSVSSYAGYEQYF. Written as DNA, the CDR3 is TGTGCCAGCAGCGTCTCCTCGTATGCGGGTTACGAGCAGTACTTC.

J is TRBJ2-3 and V is TRBV28; unclear D gene. CDR3 length: 12 residues. The V end lost 11 bases, the J end lost 5 bases, and 14 bases lay between the germline ends. Per germline, CDR1 MDHEN and CDR2 SYDVKM. The CDR3 loop is CASQKPLDTQYF. The CDR3 DNA reads as TGTGCCTCCCAAAAACCACTAGATACGCAGTATTTT.

The CDR3 protein is CASSATGDWNTEAFF. CDR3 nucleotides: TGTGCCAGCAGCGCAACAGGGGATTGGAACACTGAAGCTTTCTTT. V usage is TRBV5-4 and J usage is TRBJ1-1, with TRBD1 identical over 7 bases. Germline trimming cut 4 bases from V and 1 base from J; bases unmatched to any gene: 7. Germline V lookup: CDR1 SGHNT, CDR2 YYREEE (reference sequence). The CDR3 extends over 15 amino acids.

This chain uses TRBV10-3 with TRBJ1-2, with a possible D match to TRBD1 (5 bases). The CDR3 runs 14 residues. The V gene lost 0 bases and the J gene lost 3 bases, with 8 bases spanning the gap. CDR1 ENHRY and CDR2 SYGVKD come from the germline V gene. The CDR3 DNA reads TGTGCCATCAGTGAGTCAGGAGGGGACTATGGCTACACCTTC. It codes for CAISESGGDYGYTF.

V usage is TRBV29-1 and J usage is TRBJ2-1, with 9 positions matching TRBD2. V lost 3 bases and J lost 3; bases outside the gene matches: 6. CDR3 length: 15 amino acids. Germline-derived CDR1 and CDR2 are SQVTM and ANQGSEA. CDR3 sequence reads: CSVDAGGGYYNEQFF. In DNA, the CDR3 is TGCAGCGTTGACGCGGGGGGGGGATACTACAATGAGCAGTTCTTC.

Note on this clone: At one end, the junction sequence differs from germline, possibly due to a read error. The chain has TRBV28 and TRBJ1-5; 10 nucleotides agree with TRBD1. The CDR3 consists of 13 residues. CDR1 and CDR2 (germline): MDHEN, SYDVKM. Here the CDR3 reads CASSPPGQGRLDF. CDR3 DNA: TGTGCCAGCAGTCCACCGGGACAGGGGAGGCTGGATTTT.

This clone was seen a single time. Here the CDR3 DNA reads TGTGCCTGGAGTGTACCGGACAGGGAGGGGACCCAGTACTTC. Residues: CAWSVPDREGTQYF. The chain carries TRBV30 and TRBJ2-5; a weak D match, TRBD1 (8 bases). The CDR3 consists of 14 residues. Trimming cost V 0 bases and J 7 bases, with 15 bases left between them. CDR1 GTSNPN and CDR2 SVGIG come from the germline V gene (reference sequence).

This clone was observed once. This sequence joins TRBV18 and TRBJ2-3; 7 bases match TRBD2. CDR1 and CDR2 from the germline V gene are KGHSH and LQKENI. The V segment lost 0 bases and the J segment 1 base; nucleotides outside the gene matches: 7. This CDR3 comprises 17 residues. The CDR3 region is CASSPPPFSGRTDTQYF. The CDR3 DNA reads as TGTGCCAGCTCACCACCTCCTTTTAGCGGGCGCACAGATACGCAGTATTTT.

This clone was seen only once. This chain uses TRBV28 with TRBJ2-1, with 7 nucleotides matching TRBD2. Trimming took 4 bases from V and 4 from J; bases not matched to a gene: 10. Germline CDR1 reads MDHEN; CDR2 reads SYDVKM. The CDR3 is made up of 16 amino acids. The CDR3 DNA reads as TGTGCCAGCAGTTCCGCGGCCAGCGGGAAGTACAATGAGCAGTTCTTC. It translates to CASSSAASGKYNEQFF.

The chain joins TRBV9 to TRBJ2-1; TRBD2 agrees at 11 bases. V was pared by 3 bases and J by 7 bases, with 6 bases of the junction left unmatched. Germline V gene data show CDR1 as SGDLS and CDR2 as YYNGEE. The CDR3 runs 15 residues. CDR3: CASSAGRTSGNEQFF. The CDR3 coding sequence is TGTGCCAGCAGCGCGGGGCGGACTAGCGGGAATGAGCAGTTCTTC.

This clone is deemed medium-sized. This chain connects TRBV25-1 to TRBJ2-1; no clear D gene. The V end lost 4 bases, the J end lost 7 bases, and 5 bases lay between the germline ends. Per the germline V gene, CDR1 is MGHDK and CDR2 is SYGVNS. The CDR3 spans 11 residues. The CDR3 nucleotides read TGTGCCAGCAGTGGTCAGAATGAGCAGTTCTTC. Translated: CASSGQNEQFF.

V usage is TRBV28 and J usage is TRBJ2-7; possibly TRBD2 for D (7 bases). This CDR3 comprises 14 residues. V lost 5 bases to trimming and J lost 6 bases, with 17 bases between them. Looked up from germline, CDR1 is MDHEN and CDR2 is SYDVKM. CDR3 sequence: CASSPQLGGAEQYF. The DNA for the CDR3 is TGTGCCAGCAGTCCTCAATTAGGGGGGGCCGAGCAGTACTTC.

The chain recombines TRBV27 with TRBJ2-3, with 8 bases aligning to TRBD2. Germline V CDR1 and CDR2: MNHEY, SMNVEV (reference sequence). V lost 5 bases to trimming and J lost 3 bases; unmatched junction nucleotides: 7. The length of the CDR3 is 15 residues. The CDR3 region is CASSSPAGETDTQYF. The CDR3 region has the DNA TGTGCCAGCAGTAGCCCAGCGGGAGAAACAGATACGCAGTATTTT.

The chain recombines TRBV5-1 with TRBJ2-3; 8 positions agree with TRBD1. The CDR3 loop spans 14 amino acids. V shed 6 bases and J 3 bases; nucleotides not matched to a gene: 6. The germline CDR1 and CDR2 sequences are SGHRS and YFSETQ. This chain's CDR3 is CASTRDRRTDTQYF. The CDR3 DNA sequence: TGCGCCAGCACGCGGGACAGGCGAACAGATACGCAGTATTTT.

The genes are TRBV30 and TRBJ2-7, with 9 positions matching TRBD1. In germline, CDR1 is GTSNPN, CDR2 SVGIG (reference sequence). The CDR3 length is 12 residues. V was pared by 3 bases and J by 5 bases, with 2 bases of the junction left unmatched. CDR3 amino acids: CAWRGQGDEQYF. The CDR3 nucleotides are TGTGCCTGGAGGGGACAGGGTGACGAGCAGTACTTC.

This chain joins TRBV10-3 and TRBJ2-5; possible D gene TRBD1, 5 bases. CDR3 length: 11 amino acids. Germline CDR1 is ENHRY and CDR2 is SYGVKD. The V end lost 10 bases, the J end lost 3 bases, and 9 bases lay between the germline ends. The CDR3 coding sequence is TGTGCCACAGGGTGGGAAGAGACCCAGTACTTC. It specifies CATGWEETQYF.

This chain joins TRBV29-1 and TRBJ2-7, with no clear D. The CDR3 spans 14 residues. V was shortened by 6 bases and J by 2 bases, with 17 bases between the two germline ends. CDR1 and CDR2 from the germline V gene are SQVTM and ANQGSEA. DNA for the CDR3: TGCAGCGTAAAAGCATCCTCGGGTACCTACGAGCAGTACTTC. Encoded protein: CSVKASSGTYEQYF.

The chain recombines TRBV9 with TRBJ1-5, with 10 bases identical to TRBD1. Germline CDR1 reads SGDLS; CDR2 reads YYNGEE. After removal of 0 bases from V and 11 bases from J, the junction contained 2 bases not matched to a gene. This CDR3 comprises 13 residues. CDR3 loop: CASSVGTGGTQHF. The CDR3 DNA sequence: TGTGCCAGCAGCGTAGGGACAGGGGGGACCCAGCATTTT.

This rearrangement joins TRBV5-6 to TRBJ1-1; D is possibly TRBD1 (6 bases). Germline-derived CDR1 and CDR2 are SGHDT and YYEEEE. The CDR3 contains 14 residues. Trimming took off 4 bases at V and 2 bases at J, with 12 bases between the two ends. CDR3 DNA: TGTGCCAGCAGCCGGACAGAATTAAACACTGAAGCTTTCTTT. It encodes CASSRTELNTEAFF.

This clone appeared a single time. The chain joins TRBV11-2 to TRBJ1-2; 9 bases align to TRBD1. V trimming: 3 bases; J trimming: 5 bases; junction bases outside the gene matches: 4. There are 14 residues in the CDR3. In germline, CDR1 is SGHAT, CDR2 FQNNGV. The CDR3 sequence: CASSFGDREYGYTF. The CDR3 nucleotides are TGTGCCAGCAGCTTCGGGGACAGGGAGTATGGCTACACCTTC.

The chain is built from TRBV7-6 and TRBJ2-7; 11 bases are a match to TRBD1. There are 16 residues in the CDR3. J lost 6 bases, V lost 2 bases, and 9 bases had no gene match. Germline V gives CDR1 SGHVS, CDR2 FNYEAQ. The CDR3 here is CASSLYGQGAPTEQYF. As DNA, the CDR3 is TGTGCCAGCAGCTTATACGGACAGGGGGCCCCTACCGAGCAGTACTTC.

This chain uses TRBV9 with TRBJ2-5, with 9 nucleotides matching TRBD1. The CDR3 extends over 15 amino acids. Germline V gene lookup returns CDR1 SGDLS and CDR2 YYNGEE. The junction had 4 bases not matched to a gene; V was cut back by 0 bases and J by 4 bases. The CDR3 sequence is CASSVVTGGGETQYF. In nucleotides, the CDR3 is TGTGCCAGCAGCGTAGTGACAGGGGGTGGAGAGACCCAGTACTTC.

The CDR3 DNA sequence: TGCGCCAGCAGCCCCGGGACAGGGGAAGGCAATGAGCAGTTCTTC. It yields the protein CASSPGTGEGNEQFF. The chain carries TRBV5-1 and TRBJ2-1; 10 positions agree with TRBD1. The V gene's germline CDR1 is SGHRS and CDR2 YFSETQ. V was clipped by 4 bases and J by 6 bases; unmatched bases: 7. CDR3 size: 15 residues.

The J gene is TRBJ1-3, the V gene TRBV5-1; 10 bases agree with TRBD1. V shed 4 bases, J shed 2 bases, and the junction held 6 bases outside the gene matches. The CDR3 totals 16 residues. Germline V CDR1 and CDR2: SGHRS, YFSETQ. CDR3 DNA sequence: TGCGCCAGCAGCGCCTCCGGGACAGGGGCTGGAAACACCATATATTTT. Amino acids: CASSASGTGAGNTIYF.

This clone was seen a few times. This chain uses TRBV10-1 with TRBJ2-3; TRBD2 aligns across 14 bases. Trimming removed 4 bases from V and 6 bases from J; junction bases left unmatched: 0. The V gene's germline CDR1 is WNHNN and CDR2 SYGVQD (reference sequence). This CDR3 comprises 14 residues. The CDR3 spells CASSGTSGRDTQYF. CDR3 DNA sequence: TGCGCCAGCAGTGGGACTAGCGGGAGGGATACGCAGTATTTT.

The chain employs TRBV7-8 and TRBJ2-2; D is perhaps TRBD2 (5 bases). Germline values: CDR1 SGHVS, CDR2 FQNEAQ. The CDR3 length is 13 residues. Trimming took 8 bases from V and 4 from J, leaving 11 bases between them. CDR3 protein: CASRGTTTGELFF. DNA of the CDR3: TGTGCCAGCCGGGGTACCACCACCGGGGAGCTGTTTTTT.

This clone was counted between two and nine times. This chain uses TRBV6-4 with TRBJ2-3; 7 positions agree with TRBD1. Germline V gene lookup returns CDR1 MRHNA and CDR2 SNTAGT. Germline trimming cut 6 bases from V and 0 bases from J; bases unmatched to any gene: 12. CDR3 length: 17 amino acids. The CDR3 sequence is CASSADPGDSSTDTQYF. For the CDR3, the DNA is TGTGCCAGCAGCGCCGACCCTGGGGACAGTAGCACAGATACGCAGTATTTT.

The chain is built from TRBV7-2 and TRBJ1-1, with D possibly matching TRBD1 (5 bases). Germline loops: CDR1 SGHTA, CDR2 FQGNSA. Trimming removed 2 bases at V and 7 bases at J, with 8 bases between. The CDR3 extends over 12 amino acids. In DNA, the CDR3 is TGTGCCAGCAGCTTATTCGGGGGTGAAGCTTTCTTT. It translates to CASSLFGGEAFF.

This clone was seen more than once but under ten times. For the CDR3, the DNA is TGTGCCAGCAGTGAAGTAGGAGGGGCCCAAGAGACCCAGTACTTC. This encodes CASSEVGGAQETQYF. V usage is TRBV6-1 and J usage is TRBJ2-5; D possibly corresponds to TRBD2 (6 bases). Per the germline V gene, CDR1 is MNHNS and CDR2 is SASEGT. Trimming removed 1 base from V and 1 base from J, with 10 bases in between. CDR3 length equals 15 residues.